This entry concerns a single TCR beta chain. The same CDR3 also results from other DNA sequences found in this sample. Cells designated naive CD8 were CD45RO-negative and were positively selected for CCR7, with terminally differentiated effector memory CD45RA+ cells excluded. Clones were read by immunoSEQ multiplex PCR, and TCRdb kept only the in-frame ones, dropping some. Found here are about 1,900,000 clones, roughly 94% of them singletons; the top ten hold approximately 1%. The source of the sample is a study of shared clonotypes between healthy human individuals. Study context: Donors had three CD4 naive, three CD4 memory, two CD8 naive and one CD8 memory plate apiece.

This sequence was found in a man aged 18 to 35 in good health. The sequenced material came from naive CD8+ T cells sorted from blood.

The DNA for the CDR3 is TGTGCCAGCTCATGGACTGATAGCTACGAGCAGTACTTC. Protein: CASSWTDSYEQYF. This sequence joins TRBV27 and TRBJ2-7; TRBD2 is a possible D gene (5 bases). The V end lost 8 bases, the J end lost 3 bases, and 14 bases lay between the germline ends. In germline, CDR1 is MNHEY, CDR2 SMNVEV (reference sequence). The CDR3 contains 13 residues.